This T cell receptor beta chain comes out of a study of blood T cell repertoires in COVID-19. Profiled with immunoSEQ multiplex PCR; TCRdb holds only in-frame clones, not every one. The data show 100,000 to 150,000 clones, with around 83% seen just once and 8% to 10% held by the top ten. V gave up 4 bases and J gave up 4 bases, with 5 bases separating them. The CDR3 consists of 11 residues. Germline values: CDR1 SEHNR, CDR2 FQNEAQ (reference sequence). The source material was peripheral blood. The chain is built from TRBV7-9 and TRBJ2-7; D is ambiguous. This TCR was recovered from a man aged 35 to 55 with active or convalescent COVID-19. The CDR3, as DNA: TGTGCCAGCAGCTCCCTGTACGAGCAGTACTTC. Translation: CASSSLYEQYF.